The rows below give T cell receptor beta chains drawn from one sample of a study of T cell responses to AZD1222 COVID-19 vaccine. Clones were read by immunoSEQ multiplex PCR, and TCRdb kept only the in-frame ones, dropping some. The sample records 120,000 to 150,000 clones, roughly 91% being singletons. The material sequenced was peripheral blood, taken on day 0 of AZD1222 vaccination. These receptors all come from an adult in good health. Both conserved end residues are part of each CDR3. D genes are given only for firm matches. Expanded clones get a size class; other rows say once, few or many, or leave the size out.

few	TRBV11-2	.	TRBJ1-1	TGTGCCAGCACCCCCTTGCGGGGGCGCGGGGACACTGAAGCTTTCTTT	CASTPLRGRGDTEAFF
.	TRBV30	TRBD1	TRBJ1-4	TGTGCCTGGAGCGATCCGGGACAGGGTAATGAAAAACTGTTTTTT	CAWSDPGQGNEKLFF
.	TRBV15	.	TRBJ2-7	TGTGCCACCGGGGAGGACTTCTCCTACGAGCAGTACTTC	CATGEDFSYEQYF
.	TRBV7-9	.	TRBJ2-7	TGTGCCAGCAGCGCCAGGGGAGTGGGCTCCTACGAGCAGTACTTC	CASSARGVGSYEQYF
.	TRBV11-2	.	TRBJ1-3	TGTGCCAGCAGCTTAGTCCCAGTTGGAAACACCATATATTTT	CASSLVPVGNTIYF
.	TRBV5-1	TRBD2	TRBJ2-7	TGCGCCAGCAGCGATGCTAGCGGGAGTTACGAGCAGTACTTC	CASSDASGSYEQYF
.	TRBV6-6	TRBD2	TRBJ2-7	TGTGCCAGCAGTATAGCGGGAGTAGGGGGGGGAGAGCAGTACTTC	CASSIAGVGGGEQYF
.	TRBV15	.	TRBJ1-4	TGTGCCACCAGCAGCACAGGGGAAAAACTGTTTTTT	CATSSTGEKLFF
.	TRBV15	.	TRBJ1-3	TGTGCCACCAGCAGAGATCGGGCAGCTGGAAACACCATATATTTT	CATSRDRAAGNTIYF
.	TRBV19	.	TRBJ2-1	TGTGCCAGTAGTCCCAAGCGGGCCCTCCCTGATGAGCAGTTCTTC	CASSPKRALPDEQFF
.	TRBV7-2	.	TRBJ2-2	TGTGCCAGCAGCCCACAGGGGAACACCGGGGAGCTGTTTTTT	CASSPQGNTGELFF
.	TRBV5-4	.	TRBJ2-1	TGTGCCAGCAGCACCAGGGTCAAAGAAGGGAATGAGCAGTTCTTC	CASSTRVKEGNEQFF
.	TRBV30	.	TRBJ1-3	TGTGCCTGGAGTGTGGGCCGCTCTGGAAACACCATATATTTT	CAWSVGRSGNTIYF
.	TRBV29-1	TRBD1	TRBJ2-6	TGCAGCGTCTGGGTAGACAGGGCAGCTGGGGCCAACGTCCTGACTTTC	CSVWVDRAAGANVLTF
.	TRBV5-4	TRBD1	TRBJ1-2	TGTGCCAGCAGCTCTCAGGGGGCCGGTTATGGCTACACCTTC	CASSSQGAGYGYTF
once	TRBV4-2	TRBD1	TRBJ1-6	TGTGCCAGCAGCCAACCGACAGGGGATGGATCACCCCTCCACTTT	CASSQPTGDGSPLHF
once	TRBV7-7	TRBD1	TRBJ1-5	TGTGCTAGCAGTTACCCTGGACAGGGGGCACAGCAGCCCCAGCATTTT	CASSYPGQGAQQPQHF
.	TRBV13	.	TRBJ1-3	TGTGCCAGCAGCGACCGGTCCTCTGGAAACACCATATATTTT	CASSDRSSGNTIYF
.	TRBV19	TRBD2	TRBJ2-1	TGTGCCAGTAGTACCCCAGCGGGAGGCCTAAATGAGCAGTTCTTC	CASSTPAGGLNEQFF
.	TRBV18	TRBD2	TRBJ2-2	TGTGCCAGCTCACCTCTAGCGGGAATTAGCACCGGGGAGCTGTTTTTT	CASSPLAGISTGELFF
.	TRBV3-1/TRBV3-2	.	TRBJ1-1	TGTGCCAGCAGCCAAGTGTGGGGGAACACTGAAGCTTTCTTT	CASSQVWGNTEAFF
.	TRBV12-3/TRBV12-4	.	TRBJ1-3	TGTGCCAGCAGGGCGCTCGCTGGAAACACCATATATTTT	CASRALAGNTIYF
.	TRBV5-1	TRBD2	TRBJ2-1	TGCGCCAGCAGTCCCCTAAGCGGGGGGGACTACAATGAGCAGTTCTTC	CASSPLSGGDYNEQFF
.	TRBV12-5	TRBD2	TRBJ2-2	TGTGCTAGTGGTCCGGGGGGCACCGGGGAGCTGTTTTTT	CASGPGGTGELFF
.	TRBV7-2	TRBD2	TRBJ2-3	TGTGCCAGCAGCTTAGTCCTCCTAGCGGGGGGCACAGATACGCAGTATTTT	CASSLVLLAGGTDTQYF
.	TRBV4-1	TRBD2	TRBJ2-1	TGCGCCAGCAGAACGGGACTAGCGGGCTCCAATGAGCAGTTCTTC	CASRTGLAGSNEQFF
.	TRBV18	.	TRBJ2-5	TGTGCCAGCTCGATCCTTCACGGGGAGACCCAGTACTTC	CASSILHGETQYF
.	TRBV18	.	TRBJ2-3	TGTGCCAGCTCCCTCAGGGCCGCAGATACGCAGTATTTT	CASSLRAADTQYF
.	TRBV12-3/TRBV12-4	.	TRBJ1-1	TGTGCCAGCAGTTTTCACACTGAAGCTTTCTTT	CASSFHTEAFF
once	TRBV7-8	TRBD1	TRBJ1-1	TGTGCCAGCAGCTTAGAATGGGACAGCCCTGAAGCTTTCTTT	CASSLEWDSPEAFF
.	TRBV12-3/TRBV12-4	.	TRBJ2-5	TGTGCCAGCAACCAGGGGGGGAAGACCCAGTACTTC	CASNQGGKTQYF
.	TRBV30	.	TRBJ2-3	TGTGCTCTATCCATCCGGGACTTCTGGAGCTCAGATACGCAGTATTTT	CALSIRDFWSSDTQYF
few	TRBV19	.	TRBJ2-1	TGTGCCAGTAGTATTCTCGCGGACAATGAGCAGTTCTTC	CASSILADNEQFF
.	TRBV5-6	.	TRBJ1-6	TGTGCCAGCAGCACCACACAGGGAAGCTCCTATAATTCACCCCTCCACTTT	CASSTTQGSSYNSPLHF
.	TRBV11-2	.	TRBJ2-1	TGTGCCAGCAGCTCCGATCTGGGGAGCTCCTACAATGAGCAGTTCTTC	CASSSDLGSSYNEQFF
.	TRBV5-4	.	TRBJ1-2	TGTGCCAGCAGCTTGGAGGTCCCTCCCTATGGCTACACCTTC	CASSLEVPPYGYTF
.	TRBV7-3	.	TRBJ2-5	TGTGCCAGCAGCTTAATGGGGGCTAGCGTCCAAGAGACCCAGTACTTC	CASSLMGASVQETQYF
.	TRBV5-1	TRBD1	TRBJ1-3	TGCGCCAGCAGCTTCGGGACAGGGGGCGACGGAAACACCATATATTTT	CASSFGTGGDGNTIYF
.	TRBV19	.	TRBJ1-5	TGTGCCAGTAGCGGACGGTTTAATCAGCCCCAGCATTTT	CASSGRFNQPQHF
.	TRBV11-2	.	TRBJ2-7	TGTGCCAGCAGCTACGGTCAGTTGTACGAGCAGTACTTC	CASSYGQLYEQYF
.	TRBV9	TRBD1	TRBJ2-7	TGTGCCAGCAGCGCGGCCGGGACAGGGGGGTACGAGCAGTACTTC	CASSAAGTGGYEQYF
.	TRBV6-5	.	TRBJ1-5	TGTGCCAGCAACCGGGACGTCGGGAATCAGCCCCAGCATTTT	CASNRDVGNQPQHF
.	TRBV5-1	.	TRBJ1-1	TGCGCCAGCAGCTTGGTTGCTGACGGAGACACTGAAGCTTTCTTT	CASSLVADGDTEAFF
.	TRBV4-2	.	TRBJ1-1	TGTGCCAGCAGCCAAGGGTTTAATTCGGCAGCGAACACTGAAGCTTTCTTT	CASSQGFNSAANTEAFF
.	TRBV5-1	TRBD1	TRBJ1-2	TGCGCCAGCAGCTTGGAACAGGGGGTCTATGGCTACACCTTC	CASSLEQGVYGYTF
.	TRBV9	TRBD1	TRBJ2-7	TGTGCCAGCAGCGTAGATCCCACGGGACAGAGCTCCTACGAGCAGTACTTC	CASSVDPTGQSSYEQYF